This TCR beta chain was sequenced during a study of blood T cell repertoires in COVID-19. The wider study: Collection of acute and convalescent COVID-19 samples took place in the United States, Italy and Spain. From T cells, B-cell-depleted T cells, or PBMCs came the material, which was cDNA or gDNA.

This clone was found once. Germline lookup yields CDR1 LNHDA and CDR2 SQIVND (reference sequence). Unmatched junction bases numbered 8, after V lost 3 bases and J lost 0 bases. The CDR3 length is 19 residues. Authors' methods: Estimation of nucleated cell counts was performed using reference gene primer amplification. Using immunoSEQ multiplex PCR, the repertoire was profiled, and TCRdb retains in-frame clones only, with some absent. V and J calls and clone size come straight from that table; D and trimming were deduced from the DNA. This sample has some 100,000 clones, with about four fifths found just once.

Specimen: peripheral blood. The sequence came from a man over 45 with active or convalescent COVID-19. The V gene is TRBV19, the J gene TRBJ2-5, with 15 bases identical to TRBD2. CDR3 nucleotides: TGTGCCAGTAGTATGACCGGGGGACTAGCGGGGGGATACCAAGAGACCCAGTACTTC. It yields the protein CASSMTGGLAGGYQETQYF.